The 14 T cell receptor beta chains given below trace back to one sample, sequenced in a study of cytomegalovirus exposure and HLA in healthy donors (dated by TCRdb to about 2017). Libraries were built with the immunoSEQ multiplex PCR assay. Sourced from immuneACCESS, this table was stored by TCRdb with only in-frame sequences that have V and J called. A share of the clones is absent; for the studies checked, an unresolved V gene accounts for under half, and the remainder has no known explanation. This sample gives tens of thousands of clones in total; more than 80% of them show up just once. Clones ranked in the top ten supply roughly 1.2% of the sample. Sequenced input: PBMCs. All receptors derive from a young woman in good health and CMV-seronegative.

The rearrangement joins TRBV7-8 to TRBJ1-1; 7 bases map to TRBD1. The CDR3 spans 17 residues. The V and J ends lost 1 base and 2 bases, in that order; junction bases with no gene match: 10. CDR1 and CDR2 from the germline V gene are SGHVS and FQNEAQ. The CDR3 sequence is CASSLGYGTAINTEAFF. As DNA, the CDR3 is TGTGCCAGCAGCTTAGGTTATGGGACAGCCATTAACACTGAAGCTTTCTTT.

This chain uses TRBV2 with TRBJ2-1; no clear D gene. CDR1 and CDR2 (germline): SNHLY, FYNNEI. The germline V and J ends were trimmed by 10 bases and 9 bases, with 19 bases remaining between them. This CDR3 contains 13 residues. In nucleotides, the CDR3 is TGTGCCACACAGCCCTCCTTCATCGTTGAGCAGTTCTTC. Amino acids: CATQPSFIVEQFF.

The rearrangement uses TRBV5-1 and TRBJ1-1; TRBD1 might be the D (6 bases). Germline loops: CDR1 SGHRS, CDR2 YFSETQ. Trimming took 5 bases from V and 0 from J, leaving 11 bases between them. The CDR3 has 14 amino acids. The CDR3 DNA reads as TGCGCCAGCAGTAAGACAGGACTGAACACTGAAGCTTTCTTT. It encodes CASSKTGLNTEAFF.

The rearrangement uses TRBV6-5 and TRBJ2-7, with TRBD1 matching over 8 bases. Germline trimming cut 0 bases from V and 3 bases from J; bases unmatched to any gene: 4. Germline lookup yields CDR1 MNHEY and CDR2 SVGAGI. CDR3 length equals 15 residues. DNA for the CDR3: TGTGCCAGCAGTTACTCGACAGGGGATAACTACGAGCAGTACTTC. Protein sequence: CASSYSTGDNYEQYF.

The rearrangement uses TRBV29-1 and TRBJ1-1; weak D call: TRBD1 (5 bases). The CDR3 is made up of 13 amino acids. Trimming removed 6 bases from V and 2 bases from J, with 13 bases in between. Germline lookup yields CDR1 SQVTM and CDR2 ANQGSEA. CDR3 region: CSVMTVLNTEAFF. As DNA, the CDR3 is TGCAGCGTCATGACAGTACTAAACACTGAAGCTTTCTTT. Together with reference TRBV29-1 and TRBJ1-1, the CDR3 gives the full variable domain: SAVISQKPSRDICQRGTSLTIQCQVDSQVTMMFWYRQQPGQSLTLIATANQGSEATYESGFVIDKFPISRPNLTFSTLTVSNMSPEDSSIYLCSVMTVLNTEAFFGQGTRLTVV.

This clone appeared a single time. The V gene is TRBV13, the J gene TRBJ2-2, with TRBD2 matching 8 bases. CDR3 length: 18 residues. The germline V gene encodes CDR1 PRHDT and CDR2 FYEKMQ (reference sequence). Losses at the gene ends were 4 bases for V and 3 bases for J; bases not matched to a gene: 13. CDR3 nucleotide sequence: TGTGCCAGCAGCTCCCTCAGATTTGGAGCGGGGGACACCGGGGAGCTGTTTTTT. Its protein is CASSSLRFGAGDTGELFF.

Only one count was recorded for this clone. This rearrangement joins TRBV30 to TRBJ2-1, with TRBD2 identical over 8 bases. This CDR3 has 15 amino acids. CDR1 and CDR2 (germline): GTSNPN, SVGIG (reference sequence). With 1 base clipped from V and 7 bases from J, the junction kept 9 bases outside the gene matches. The CDR3 sequence is CAWSGASGLWNEQFF. In DNA form, the CDR3 reads TGTGCCTGGAGTGGGGCTAGCGGGTTGTGGAATGAGCAGTTCTTC.

The chain combines TRBV18 with TRBJ2-1, with a weak D call TRBD1 (6 bases). CDR3 size: 13 residues. The germline gives CDR1 KGHSH, CDR2 LQKENI. Trimming left V 5 bases short and J 5 bases short, with 10 bases between. Here the CDR3 DNA reads TGTGCCAGCTCATCCTCAGGGGACAATGAGCAGTTCTTC. As protein: CASSSSGDNEQFF.

This chain uses TRBV5-6 with TRBJ2-2; 8 nucleotides agree with TRBD1. V trimming: 1 base; J trimming: 5 bases; junction bases outside the gene matches: 7. The CDR3 has 16 amino acids. Germline values: CDR1 SGHDT, CDR2 YYEEEE. Written as DNA, the CDR3 is TGTGCCAGCAGCTTGCCGACAGGGGTTTCGACCGGGGAGCTGTTTTTT. Translation gives CASSLPTGVSTGELFF. Combining the CDR3 with reference TRBV5-6 and TRBJ2-2 gives the whole variable domain DAGVTQSPTHLIKTRGQQVTLRCSPKSGHDTVSWYQQALGQGPQFIFQYYEEEERQRGNFPDRFSGHQFPNYSSELNVNALLLGDSALYLCASSLPTGVSTGELFFGEGSRLTVL.

V usage is TRBV9 and J usage is TRBJ1-3, with D perhaps TRBD1 (5 bases). The germline CDR1 and CDR2 sequences are SGDLS and YYNGEE. The CDR3 covers 17 residues. V lost 3 bases and J 0 bases, leaving 16 bases between the germline ends. As DNA, the CDR3 is TGTGCCAGCAGCGGGACGACGACAGTTGTCTCTGGAAACACCATATATTTT. As protein: CASSGTTTVVSGNTIYF.

This chain uses TRBV21-1 with TRBJ2-5; the DNA was not used to check the table's D call, TRBD1. TRBV21-1 is deemed a pseudogene. The CDR3 runs 14 residues. The CDR3 spells CASSMGTDQETQYF. The CDR3, as DNA: TGTGCCAGCAGCATGGGGACAGATCAAGAGACCCAGTACTTC.

This chain connects TRBV19 to TRBJ1-1, with D tentatively TRBD1 (5 bases). The germline V gene has CDR1 LNHDA and CDR2 SQIVND (reference sequence). V was cut by 5 bases and J by 3 bases, with 13 bases left in between. There are 14 residues in the CDR3. CDR3 sequence reads: CASSEGRGDTEAFF. The CDR3 DNA reads TGTGCCAGTAGTGAAGGACGGGGGGACACTGAAGCTTTCTTT.

This chain connects TRBV5-1 to TRBJ2-3; no firm D call. Germline V lookup: CDR1 SGHRS, CDR2 YFSETQ. CDR3 size: 14 residues. Trimming took 1 base from V and 3 from J, leaving 9 bases between them. The CDR3, as DNA: TGCGCCAGCAGCTTGAATGCAGCGACAGATACGCAGTATTTT. Translated, it gives CASSLNAATDTQYF.

The chain joins TRBV7-8 to TRBJ2-5; perhaps TRBD1 as D (5 bases). The tail of the sequence fits TRBJ2-7 better, so the J call may be wrong. This CDR3 spans 13 amino acids. Looked up from germline, CDR1 is SGHVS and CDR2 is FQNEAQ. This CDR3 is CASSPRTSYEQYF. The CDR3 region has the DNA TGTGCCAGCAGCCCGAGGACAAGCTACGAGCAGTACTTC.